This is a list of T cell receptor beta chains from one sample in a study of cytomegalovirus exposure and HLA in healthy donors. Sequencing was performed with immunoSEQ multiplex PCR; in TCRdb, only in-frame clones are kept and a portion is missing. The data hold 170,000 or so clones, with 75% to 85% observed a single time. Sequencing was performed on PBMCs. The receptors shown here come from a boy younger than 18 in good health and CMV-seronegative. Each CDR3 is given with its conserved first and last residue. Each record gives: D gene, V gene, J gene, clone size, CDR3 protein, CDR3 DNA. D genes are given only for firm matches. Clone size is given for some rows only: seen once, a few or many times, or a class if the clone is expanded.

TRBD1	TRBV10-2	TRBJ1-1	NA	CASIISPGTGNTEAFF	TGCGCCAGCATCATATCGCCCGGGACAGGGAACACTGAAGCTTTCTTT
TRBD1	TRBV11-3	TRBJ2-1	NA	CASSPRRGQSWEQFF	TGTGCCAGCAGCCCGAGACGGGGACAGTCCTGGGAGCAGTTCTTC
TRBD2	TRBV14	TRBJ2-7	NA	CASSQRTSGTEQYF	TGTGCCAGCAGCCAACGGACTAGCGGGACCGAGCAGTACTTC
NA	TRBV7-8	TRBJ2-7	NA	CASSFGGQPTSYEQYF	TGTGCCAGCAGCTTCGGCGGACAACCTACCTCCTACGAGCAGTACTTC
NA	TRBV29-1	TRBJ2-4	NA	CSVRGLAKNIQYF	TGCAGCGTCCGGGGACTAGCCAAAAACATTCAGTACTTC
TRBD2	TRBV5-6	TRBJ2-5	NA	CASSFGGGETQYF	TGTGCCAGCAGCTTTGGCGGGGGGGAGACCCAGTACTTC
NA	TRBV4-3	TRBJ2-7	NA	CASSQELPGRGDEQYF	TGCGCCAGCAGCCAAGAGTTACCCGGGAGAGGTGACGAGCAGTACTTC
TRBD1	TRBV5-3	TRBJ2-7	NA	CARSGPGQPTTEQYF	TGTGCCAGAAGCGGACCGGGACAGCCAACTACCGAGCAGTACTTC
NA	TRBV7-3	TRBJ2-7	NA	CASSPRPGASWYEQYF	TGTGCCAGCAGCCCCCGCCCAGGGGCAAGTTGGTACGAGCAGTACTTC
TRBD1	TRBV6-1	TRBJ1-2	NA	CASTGTGFDYGYTF	TGTGCCAGCACCGGGACAGGCTTCGACTATGGCTACACCTTC
NA	TRBV7-9	TRBJ1-5	once	CASSRDTDNQPQHF	TGTGCCAGCAGCCGGGACACCGATAATCAGCCCCAGCATTTT
NA	TRBV5-1	TRBJ1-1	NA	CASSLTGLNTEAFF	TGCGCCAGCAGCTTGACGGGGTTGAACACTGAAGCTTTCTTT
TRBD2	TRBV19	TRBJ2-7	NA	CASSSPASGRWDEQYF	TGTGCCAGTAGTAGCCCCGCTAGCGGGAGATGGGACGAGCAGTACTTC
TRBD1	TRBV7-8	TRBJ1-1	NA	CASSPRQGDTEAFF	TGTGCCAGCAGCCCCCGACAGGGAGACACTGAAGCTTTCTTT
NA	TRBV7-8	TRBJ2-5	once	CASSLLAVQETQYF	TGTGCCAGCAGCTTACTGGCAGTTCAAGAGACCCAGTACTTC
NA	TRBV7-2	TRBJ2-2	NA	CASSLAAYSRNTGELFF	TGTGCCAGCAGCTTAGCGGCCTACAGTAGGAACACCGGGGAGCTGTTTTTT
NA	TRBV9	TRBJ1-1	NA	CASSVDGGENTEAFF	TGTGCCAGCAGCGTAGACGGGGGAGAGAACACTGAAGCTTTCTTT
TRBD1	TRBV2	TRBJ1-5	once	CASSETPSGQGVRSNQPQHF	TGTGCCAGCAGTGAAACACCCTCGGGACAGGGCGTGAGGAGCAATCAGCCCCAGCATTTT
NA	TRBV27	TRBJ2-3	NA	CASIKRPGDGTDTQYF	TGTGCCAGCATCAAACGGCCGGGGGATGGCACAGATACGCAGTATTTT
TRBD1	TRBV11-2	TRBJ2-3	NA	CASSSTGGRTDTQYF	TGTGCCAGCAGCTCGACAGGGGGGCGCACAGATACGCAGTATTTT
TRBD1	TRBV2	TRBJ1-3	NA	CASSVDRSSGNTIYF	TGTGCCAGCAGTGTGGACAGGAGCTCTGGAAACACCATATATTTT
TRBD1	TRBV11-3	TRBJ2-5	few	CASSLGQGQETQYF	TGTGCCAGCAGCCTGGGACAGGGGCAAGAGACCCAGTACTTC
NA	TRBV4-3	TRBJ2-1	NA	CASSQVRWNEQFF	TGCGCCAGCAGCCAGGTTAGATGGAATGAGCAGTTCTTC
TRBD1	TRBV6-4	TRBJ1-2	once	CASSEGTGSGYTF	TGTGCCAGCAGTGAGGGGACAGGGAGTGGCTACACCTTC
NA	TRBV2	TRBJ2-1	NA	CASRATGYPYNEQFF	TGTGCCAGCAGGGCGACAGGTTACCCCTACAATGAGCAGTTCTTC